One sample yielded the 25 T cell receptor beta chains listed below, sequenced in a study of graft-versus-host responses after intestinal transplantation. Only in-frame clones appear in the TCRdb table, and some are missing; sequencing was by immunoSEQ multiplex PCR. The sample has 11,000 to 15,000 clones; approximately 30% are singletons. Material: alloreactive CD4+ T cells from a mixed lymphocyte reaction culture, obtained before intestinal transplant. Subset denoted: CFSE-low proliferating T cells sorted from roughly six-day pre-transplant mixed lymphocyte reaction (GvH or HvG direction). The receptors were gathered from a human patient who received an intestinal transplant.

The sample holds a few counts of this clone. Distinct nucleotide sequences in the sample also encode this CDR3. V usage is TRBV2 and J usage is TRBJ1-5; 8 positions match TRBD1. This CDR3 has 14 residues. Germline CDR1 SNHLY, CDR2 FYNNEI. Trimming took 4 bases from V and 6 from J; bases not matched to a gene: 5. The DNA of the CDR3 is TGTGCCAGCAGTGGGCAGGGGGCGGGTCAGCCCCAGCATTTT. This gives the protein CASSGQGAGQPQHF.

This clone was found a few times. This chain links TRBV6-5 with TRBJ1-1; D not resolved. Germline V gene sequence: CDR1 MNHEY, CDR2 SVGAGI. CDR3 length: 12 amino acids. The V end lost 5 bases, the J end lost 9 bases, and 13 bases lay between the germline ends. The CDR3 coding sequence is TGTGCCAGCAGTGAAGTTCCGGGTAAAGCTTTCTTT. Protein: CASSEVPGKAFF.

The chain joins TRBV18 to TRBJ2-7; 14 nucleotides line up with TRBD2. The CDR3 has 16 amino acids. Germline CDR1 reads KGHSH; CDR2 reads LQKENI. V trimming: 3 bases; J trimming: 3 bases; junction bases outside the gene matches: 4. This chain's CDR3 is CASSPGTSGGFYEQYF. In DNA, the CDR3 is TGTGCCAGCTCACCCGGGACTAGCGGGGGTTTCTACGAGCAGTACTTC.

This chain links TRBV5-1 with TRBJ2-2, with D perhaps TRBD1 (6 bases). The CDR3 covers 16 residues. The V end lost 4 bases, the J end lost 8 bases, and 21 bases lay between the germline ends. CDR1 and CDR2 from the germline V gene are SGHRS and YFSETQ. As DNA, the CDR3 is TGCGCCAGCAGCCTGGCTGGCAGGGGACGTTCGGGGGAGCTGTTTTTT. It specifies CASSLAGRGRSGELFF.

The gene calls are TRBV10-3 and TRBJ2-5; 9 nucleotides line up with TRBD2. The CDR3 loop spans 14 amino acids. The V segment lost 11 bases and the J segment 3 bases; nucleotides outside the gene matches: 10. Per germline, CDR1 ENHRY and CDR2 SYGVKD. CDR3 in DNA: TGTGCCGTAAGAGGCGGGAGGGCCGAAGAGACCCAGTACTTC. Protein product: CAVRGGRAEETQYF.

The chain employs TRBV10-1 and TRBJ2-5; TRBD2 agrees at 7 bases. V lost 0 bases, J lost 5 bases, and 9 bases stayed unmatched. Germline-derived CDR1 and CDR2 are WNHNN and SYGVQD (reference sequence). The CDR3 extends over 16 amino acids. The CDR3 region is CASSESITSVGETQYF. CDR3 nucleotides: TGCGCCAGCAGTGAGTCGATTACTAGCGTGGGGGAGACCCAGTACTTC.

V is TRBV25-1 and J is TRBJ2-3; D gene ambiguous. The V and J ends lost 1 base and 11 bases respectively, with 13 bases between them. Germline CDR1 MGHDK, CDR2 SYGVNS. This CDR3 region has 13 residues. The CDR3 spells CASSESEPQGQYF. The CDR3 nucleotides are TGTGCCAGCAGTGAATCTGAGCCTCAAGGGCAGTATTTT.

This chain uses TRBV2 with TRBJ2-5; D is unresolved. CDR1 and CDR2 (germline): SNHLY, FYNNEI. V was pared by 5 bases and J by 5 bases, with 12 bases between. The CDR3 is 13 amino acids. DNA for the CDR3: TGTGCCAGCAGTACAGTACCGCGGGAGACCCAGTACTTC. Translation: CASSTVPRETQYF.

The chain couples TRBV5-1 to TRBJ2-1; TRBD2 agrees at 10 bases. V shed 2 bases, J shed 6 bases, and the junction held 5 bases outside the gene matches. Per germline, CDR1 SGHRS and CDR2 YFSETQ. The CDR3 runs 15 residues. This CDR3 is CASSLIAGGPNEQFF. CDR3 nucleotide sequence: TGCGCCAGCAGCTTAATAGCGGGAGGCCCCAATGAGCAGTTCTTC.

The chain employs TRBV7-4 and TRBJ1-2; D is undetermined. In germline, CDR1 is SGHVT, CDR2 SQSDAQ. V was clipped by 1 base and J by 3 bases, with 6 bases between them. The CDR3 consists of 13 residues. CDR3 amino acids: CASSLDRYYGYTF. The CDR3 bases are TGTGCCAGCAGCTTAGACCGATACTATGGCTACACCTTC. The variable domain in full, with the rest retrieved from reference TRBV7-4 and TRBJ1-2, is GAGVSQSPRYKVAKRGRDVALRCDSISGHVTLYWYRQTLGQGSEVLTYSQSDAQRDKSGRPSGRFSAERPERSVSTLKIQRTEQGDSAVYLCASSLDRYYGYTFGSGTRLTVV.

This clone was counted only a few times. This CDR3 reads CASSLGQGPQPQHF. The CDR3 region has the DNA TGTGCCAGCAGCTTAGGACAGGGACCTCAGCCCCAGCATTTT. The gene calls are TRBV7-8 and TRBJ1-5, with TRBD1 matching over 7 bases. The germline CDR1 and CDR2 sequences are SGHVS and FQNEAQ. V lost 1 base, J lost 6 bases, and 3 bases stayed unmatched. This CDR3 comprises 14 residues.

The CDR3 DNA reads as TGTGCCAGCACCCAGACAGCTTTTAGCAATCAGCCCCAGCATTTT. It translates to CASTQTAFSNQPQHF. This rearrangement joins TRBV6-5 to TRBJ1-5; the D gene is possibly TRBD1 (5 bases). V was shortened by 7 bases and J by 0 bases, with 13 bases between the two germline ends. The germline gives CDR1 MNHEY, CDR2 SVGAGI. There are 15 residues in the CDR3.

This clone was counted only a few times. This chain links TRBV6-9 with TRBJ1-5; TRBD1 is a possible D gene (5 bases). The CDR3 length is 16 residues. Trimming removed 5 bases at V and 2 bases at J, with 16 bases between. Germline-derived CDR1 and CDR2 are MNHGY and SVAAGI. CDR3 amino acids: CASSEVGRGRNQPQHF. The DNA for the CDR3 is TGTGCCAGCAGTGAAGTTGGGAGGGGTCGCAATCAGCCCCAGCATTTT.

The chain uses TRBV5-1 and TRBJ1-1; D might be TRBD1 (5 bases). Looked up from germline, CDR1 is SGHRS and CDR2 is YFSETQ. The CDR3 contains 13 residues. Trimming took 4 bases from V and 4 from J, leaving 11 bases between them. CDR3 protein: CASSLGGGTEAFF. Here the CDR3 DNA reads TGCGCCAGCAGCCTCGGGGGGGGCACTGAAGCTTTCTTT.

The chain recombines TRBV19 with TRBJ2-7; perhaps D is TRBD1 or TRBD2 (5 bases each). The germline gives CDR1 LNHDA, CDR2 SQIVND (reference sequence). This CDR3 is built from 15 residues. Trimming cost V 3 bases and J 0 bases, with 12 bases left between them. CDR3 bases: TGTGCCAGTAGTATCCCGGGACGCAGCTCCTACGAGCAGTACTTC. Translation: CASSIPGRSSYEQYF.

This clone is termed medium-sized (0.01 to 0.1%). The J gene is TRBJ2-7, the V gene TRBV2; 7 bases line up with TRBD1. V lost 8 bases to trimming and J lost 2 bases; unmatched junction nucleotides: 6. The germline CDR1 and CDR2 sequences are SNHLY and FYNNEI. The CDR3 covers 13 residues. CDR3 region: CASLRDRAYEQYF. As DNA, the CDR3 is TGTGCCAGCCTCCGGGACAGAGCCTACGAGCAGTACTTC.

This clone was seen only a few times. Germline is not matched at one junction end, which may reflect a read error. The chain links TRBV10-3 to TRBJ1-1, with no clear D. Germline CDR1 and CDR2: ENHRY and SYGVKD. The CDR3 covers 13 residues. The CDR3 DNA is TGTGCCAGCAGTGCACTCCGGGATACTGAAGCTTTCTTT. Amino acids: CASSALRDTEAFF.

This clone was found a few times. The CDR3 sequence is CASSADRGLGYTF. CDR3 coding DNA: TGTGCCAGCTCGGCGGACAGGGGGCTCGGCTACACCTTC. V gene TRBV18 combines with J gene TRBJ1-2; 11 bases are a match to TRBD1. The CDR3 runs to 13 residues. Losses at the gene ends were 6 bases for V and 8 bases for J; bases not matched to a gene: 5. The germline V gene encodes CDR1 KGHSH and CDR2 LQKENI.

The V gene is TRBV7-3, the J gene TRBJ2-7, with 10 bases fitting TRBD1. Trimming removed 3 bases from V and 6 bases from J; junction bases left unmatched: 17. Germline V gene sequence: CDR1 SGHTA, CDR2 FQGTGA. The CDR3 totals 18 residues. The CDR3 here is CASSFFDHRDRGSGEQYF. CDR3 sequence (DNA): TGTGCCAGCAGCTTCTTCGACCACCGGGACAGGGGTTCGGGCGAGCAGTACTTC.

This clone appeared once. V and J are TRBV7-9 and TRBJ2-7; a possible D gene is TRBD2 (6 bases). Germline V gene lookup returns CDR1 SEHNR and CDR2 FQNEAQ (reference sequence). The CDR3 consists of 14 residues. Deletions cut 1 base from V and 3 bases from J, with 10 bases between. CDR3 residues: CASSLGNSGYEQYF. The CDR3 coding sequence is TGTGCCAGCAGCTTAGGTAATAGCGGCTACGAGCAGTACTTC.

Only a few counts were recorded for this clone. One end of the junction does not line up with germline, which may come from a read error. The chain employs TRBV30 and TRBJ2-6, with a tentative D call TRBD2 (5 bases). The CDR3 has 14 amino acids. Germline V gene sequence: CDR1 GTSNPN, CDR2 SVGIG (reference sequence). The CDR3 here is CAGSLFSGANVLTF. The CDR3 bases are TGTGCCGGGAGTCTGTTCTCTGGGGCCAACGTCCTGACTTTC.

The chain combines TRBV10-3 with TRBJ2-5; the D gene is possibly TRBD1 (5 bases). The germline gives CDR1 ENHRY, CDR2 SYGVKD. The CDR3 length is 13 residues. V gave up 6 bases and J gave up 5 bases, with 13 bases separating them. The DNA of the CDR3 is TGTGCCATCAGGTCAGGGAATAGGGAGACCCAGTACTTC. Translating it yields CAIRSGNRETQYF.

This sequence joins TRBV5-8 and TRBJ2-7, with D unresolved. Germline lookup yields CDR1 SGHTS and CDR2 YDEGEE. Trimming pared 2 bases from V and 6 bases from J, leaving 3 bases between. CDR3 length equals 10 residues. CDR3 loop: CASSLFEQYF. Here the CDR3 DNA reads TGTGCCAGCAGCTTATTCGAGCAGTACTTC.

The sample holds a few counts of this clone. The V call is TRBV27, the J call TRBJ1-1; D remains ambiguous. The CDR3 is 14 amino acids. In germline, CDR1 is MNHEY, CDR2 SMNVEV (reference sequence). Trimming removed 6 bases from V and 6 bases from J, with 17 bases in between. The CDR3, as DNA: TGTGCCAGCAGACGAACCCAACGTGGGCCTGAAGCTTTCTTT. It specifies CASRRTQRGPEAFF.

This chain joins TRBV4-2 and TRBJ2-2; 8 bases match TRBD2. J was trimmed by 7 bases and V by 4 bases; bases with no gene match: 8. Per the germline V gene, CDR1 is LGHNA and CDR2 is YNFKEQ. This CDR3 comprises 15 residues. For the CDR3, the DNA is TGTGCCAGCAGCCCTCTTAGCGGGAAAGACGGGGAGCTGTTTTTT. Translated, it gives CASSPLSGKDGELFF.